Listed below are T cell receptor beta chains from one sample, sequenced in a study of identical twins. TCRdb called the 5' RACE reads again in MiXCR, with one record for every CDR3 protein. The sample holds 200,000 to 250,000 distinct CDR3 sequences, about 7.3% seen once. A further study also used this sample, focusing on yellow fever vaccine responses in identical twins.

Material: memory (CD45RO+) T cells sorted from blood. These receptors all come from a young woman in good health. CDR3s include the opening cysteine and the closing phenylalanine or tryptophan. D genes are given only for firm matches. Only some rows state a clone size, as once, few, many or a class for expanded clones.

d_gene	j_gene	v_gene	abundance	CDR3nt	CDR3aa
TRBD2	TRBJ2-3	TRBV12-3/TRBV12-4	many	TGTGCCAGCAGTTTGGGTAGCGGGAGAGATACGCAGTATTTT	CASSLGSGRDTQYF
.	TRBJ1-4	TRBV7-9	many	TGTGCCAGCAGCTTGGGTGTTGAGGATGAAAAACTGTTTTTT	CASSLGVEDEKLFF
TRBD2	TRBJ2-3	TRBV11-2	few	TGTGCCAGCAGCTTAGACCCCCAAGTACGGGGGAGGGGCACAGATACGCAGTATTTT	CASSLDPQVRGRGTDTQYF
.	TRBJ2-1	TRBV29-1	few	TGCAGCGTTGGGGGGATCAATGAGCAGTTCTTC	CSVGGINEQFF
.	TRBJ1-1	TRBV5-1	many	TGCGCCAGCAGCCGGGGTGGAGAAAAGAACACTGAAGCTTTCTTT	CASSRGGEKNTEAFF
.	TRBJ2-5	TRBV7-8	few	TGTGCCAGCACAGGGGAGACCCAGTACTTC	CASTGETQYF
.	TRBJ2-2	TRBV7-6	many	TGTGCCAGCAGGAAAGGGGGAGAGCTCACCGGGGAGCTGTTTTTT	CASRKGGELTGELFF
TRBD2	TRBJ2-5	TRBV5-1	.	TGCGCCAGCAGCCCGGGGACTAGCGTGGAGACCCAGTACTTC	CASSPGTSVETQYF
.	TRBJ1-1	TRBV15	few	TGTGCCACCAGCAGAGAAGTAACGAACACTGAAGCTTTCTTT	CATSREVTNTEAFF
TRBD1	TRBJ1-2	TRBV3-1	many	TGTGCCAGCAGCAACGGACAGGGGGCCGTGTATGGCTACACCTTC	CASSNGQGAVYGYTF
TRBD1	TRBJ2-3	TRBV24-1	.	TGTGCCACCAGTGATTTGGACAGGGGAAGGCATACGCAGTATTTT	CATSDLDRGRHTQYF
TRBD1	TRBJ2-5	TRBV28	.	TGTGCCAGCAGCCCGGACAGGGTGTACCAAGAGACCCAGTACTTC	CASSPDRVYQETQYF